This record looks at one T cell receptor beta chain sequence and its context. All recovered Cohort 3 donors got two negative PCRs, got clearance, or saw symptom resolution. This CDR3 has 14 amino acids. Per the germline V gene, CDR1 is SQVTM and CDR2 is ANQGSEA. The V end lost 7 bases, the J end lost 0 bases, and 10 bases lay between the germline ends. This entry is derived from a study of blood T cell repertoires in COVID-19. The wider study: Specimens from acute and convalescent COVID-19 originated in the United States, Italy and Spain. From T cells, B-cell-depleted T cells, or PBMCs came the material, which was cDNA or gDNA.

Sequencing was performed with immunoSEQ multiplex PCR; in TCRdb, only in-frame clones are kept and a portion is missing. The sample holds approximately 390,000 clones, approximately 90% seen once. The sequencing input was PBMCs or T cells enriched from blood (not recorded which). The chain carries TRBV29-1 and TRBJ1-6; the D is unclear. The receptor was derived from a woman between 50 and 59 years old who had recovered from COVID-19. The chain's CDR3 is CSARGSSYNSPLHF. The CDR3 DNA is TGCAGCGCCCGGGGAAGCTCCTATAATTCACCCCTCCACTTT.